The 9 T cell receptor beta chains below all came from one sample that was sequenced in a study of T cell changes during pregnancy in multiple sclerosis. The method was immunoSEQ multiplex PCR; TCRdb's version includes in-frame clones alone and lacks a portion of them. Of about 41,000 clones in the sample, approximately 90% were seen once. The sample here was CD4+ T cells from peripheral blood mononuclear cells, taken in the first trimester of pregnancy. The receptors derive from a female donor with multiple sclerosis, enrolled in a pregnancy study.

This clone came up a few times. The chain recombines TRBV27 with TRBJ1-1, with a possible D match to TRBD1 (5 bases). Trimming pared 7 bases from V and 1 base from J, leaving 10 bases between. The germline V gene has CDR1 MNHEY and CDR2 SMNVEV (reference sequence). The CDR3 spans 13 residues. CDR3 in amino acids: CASKDRPNTEAFF. The CDR3 DNA sequence: TGTGCCAGCAAAGACAGACCGAACACTGAAGCTTTCTTT.

In this sample, this clone turned up a few times. The chain recombines TRBV15 with TRBJ2-5; the D gene is possibly TRBD2 (6 bases). The CDR3 spans 15 residues. Germline loops: CDR1 LNHNV, CDR2 YYDKDF (reference sequence). V lost 1 base to trimming and J lost 1 base, with 10 bases between them. The CDR3 spells CATSRASTSQETQYF. CDR3 nucleotide sequence: TGTGCCACCAGCAGAGCGTCGACTAGCCAAGAGACCCAGTACTTC.

This clone was observed a few times. The rearrangement links TRBV7-3 to TRBJ2-4; tentatively, D is TRBD2 (5 bases). The ends were cut back, 2 bases at V and 0 bases at J, with 11 bases in the middle. Germline assignment: CDR1 SGHTA and CDR2 FQGTGA. There are 16 residues in the CDR3. The CDR3 bases are TGTGCCAGCAGCTTAGGCCGGGATCTAGCCAAAAACATTCAGTACTTC. Translating it yields CASSLGRDLAKNIQYF.

The V and J genes are TRBV9 and TRBJ2-2; D unclear. The germline CDR1 and CDR2 sequences are SGDLS and YYNGEE. The CDR3 is 16 amino acids. Trimming shortened V by 0 bases and J by 0 bases, and 9 bases separated the two germline ends. CDR3 amino acids: CASSVVGLPNTGELFF. CDR3 nucleotides: TGTGCCAGCAGCGTAGTTGGGCTACCGAACACCGGGGAGCTGTTTTTT.

This clone is a singleton in its sample. V usage is TRBV5-6 and J usage is TRBJ1-4; no firm D call. This CDR3 is 15 amino acids long. Per the germline V gene, CDR1 is SGHDT and CDR2 is YYEEEE. The germline V and J ends were trimmed by 4 bases and 3 bases, with 13 bases remaining between them. CDR3 coding DNA: TGTGCCAGCAGCCAGGATCGAGGGTCTAATGAAAAACTGTTTTTT. It codes for CASSQDRGSNEKLFF. Complete variable domain (other parts from reference TRBV5-6 and TRBJ1-4): DAGVTQSPTHLIKTRGQQVTLRCSPKSGHDTVSWYQQALGQGPQFIFQYYEEEERQRGNFPDRFSGHQFPNYSSELNVNALLLGDSALYLCASSQDRGSNEKLFFGSGTQLSVL.

The gene calls are TRBV7-2 and TRBJ2-4; D is unclear. The CDR3 loop spans 13 amino acids. Germline-derived CDR1 and CDR2 are SGHTA and FQGNSA. The V and J ends lost 4 bases and 6 bases respectively, with 10 bases between them. The CDR3 nucleotides read TGTGCCAGCAGCTCAGGCTACGTAAACATTCAGTACTTC. This codes for CASSSGYVNIQYF.

This chain connects TRBV9 to TRBJ1-2; a weak D match, TRBD1 (5 bases). CDR3 length: 13 amino acids. V was pared by 2 bases and J by 4 bases, with 9 bases between. The germline gives CDR1 SGDLS, CDR2 YYNGEE. In DNA form, the CDR3 reads TGTGCCAGCAGCGTTGCGGGACCCTATGGCTACACCTTC. Translated, it gives CASSVAGPYGYTF.

The chain carries TRBV28 and TRBJ2-1; 7 bases fit TRBD2. Germline V gene lookup returns CDR1 MDHEN and CDR2 SYDVKM. This CDR3 spans 16 amino acids. V trimming: 6 bases; J trimming: 1 base; junction bases outside the gene matches: 9. The CDR3 sequence is CASSEAGDGSYNEQFF. CDR3 sequence (DNA): TGTGCCAGCAGCGAGGCGGGAGATGGATCCTACAATGAGCAGTTCTTC.

The rearrangement links TRBV7-9 to TRBJ2-1; TRBD2 agrees at 9 bases. From germline, CDR1 is SEHNR and CDR2 FQNEAQ (reference sequence). Germline trimming cut 1 base from V and 0 bases from J; bases unmatched to any gene: 7. CDR3 size: 18 residues. The CDR3 nucleotides are TGTGCCAGCAGCTTAGTCAGGCTAGCGGGGAGCTCCTACAATGAGCAGTTCTTC. Residues: CASSLVRLAGSSYNEQFF.